Listed below are T cell receptor beta chains from one sample, sequenced in a study of T-cell reconstitution after alpha-beta-depleted transplantation in children. TCRdb used MiXCR to reprocess the PCR reads, holding one entry per CDR3 protein. The data contain 750,000 to 950,000 distinct CDR3 sequences, roughly 16% of them singletons. Sequencing used PBMCs, mostly from graft donor cells, obtained 360 days after TCRalphabeta/CD19-depleted stem cell transplant. The receptors shown here come from a male patient between 10 and 17 years old who had a stem cell transplant for acute lymphoblastic leukemia, so the T cells may come from the graft donor. Each CDR3 is given with its conserved first and last residue. D genes are given only for firm matches. Size is stated for part of the rows, as once, few or many counts, or as a class when the clone is expanded.

v_gene,abundance,j_gene,d_gene,CDR3nt,CDR3aa
TRBV12-3/TRBV12-4,many,TRBJ2-7,TRBD2,TGTGCCAGCAGTCCCGGACTAGCGGGAGGGAGGGCCTACGAGCAGTACTTC,CASSPGLAGGRAYEQYF
TRBV7-2,few,TRBJ2-1,TRBD2,TGTGCCAGCAGCTGGGGGGGTACCGCGGACAATGAGCAGTTCTTC,CASSWGGTADNEQFF
TRBV7-3,.,TRBJ2-1,.,TGTGCCAGCAGCCCAAATTGGGAGGCCCCCTACAATGAGCAGCTCTTC,CASSPNWEAPYNEQLF
TRBV7-7,few,TRBJ2-3,.,TGTGCCAGCAGCTTAGAGGGCCGAACAGATACGCAGTATTTT,CASSLEGRTDTQYF
TRBV27,few,TRBJ2-1,TRBD2,TGTGCCAGCAGTCTCTTCCTAGCGGGAGAGGTTGAGCAGTTCTTC,CASSLFLAGEVEQFF
TRBV28,.,TRBJ1-2,.,TGTGCCAGCAGTGCGCCAGGGAGTCCGTATGGCTACACCTTC,CASSAPGSPYGYTF
TRBV20-1,few,TRBJ2-5,.,TGCAGTGCTACGAAGAGTCGCCAAGAGACCCAGTACTTC,CSATKSRQETQYF
TRBV5-1,.,TRBJ2-1,.,TGCGCCAGCAGCTTGATGGCAGGGGCCTACAATGAGCAGTTCTTC,CASSLMAGAYNEQFF
TRBV6-5,.,TRBJ2-7,.,TGTGCCAGCAGTTCCTGGGCCTGGAAACTAGCTCCGTCCTACGAGCAGTACTTC,CASSSWAWKLAPSYEQYF
TRBV20-1,many,TRBJ2-7,TRBD2,TGCAGTGCTAGAGATTTCACGGGACTAACCCCCTACGAGCAGTACTTC,CSARDFTGLTPYEQYF
TRBV7-2,.,TRBJ2-5,.,TGTGCCAGCAGCTCAACCCCTAGCGTGCGGGGGACCCAGTACTTC,CASSSTPSVRGTQYF
TRBV5-1,many,TRBJ2-1,TRBD2,TGCGCCACCCGATTAGCGGGAGGGCCTCTGACTTTCAACAATGAGCAGTTCTTC,CATRLAGGPLTFNNEQFF
TRBV4-1,.,TRBJ1-1,.,TGCGCCAGCAGCCCGGTTTGGCAGAACACTGAAGCTTTCTTT,CASSPVWQNTEAFF
TRBV6-6,.,TRBJ1-5,.,TGTGCCAGCAGAGAACGTGGCCAGCCCCAGCATTTT,CASRERGQPQHF
TRBV5-4,few,TRBJ1-1,TRBD1,TGTGCCAGCAGCTTCCCGGGACAGGGTAGGAATACTGAAGCTTTCTTT,CASSFPGQGRNTEAFF
TRBV12-3/TRBV12-4,many,TRBJ2-7,TRBD2,TGTGCCAGCACCCAGGGACTAGCAGCGTACTTC,CASTQGLAAYF
TRBV18,few,TRBJ2-1,.,TGTGCCAGCTCATCAAGAAAGGACAGAGACAATGAGCAGTTCTTC,CASSSRKDRDNEQFF
TRBV6-4,.,TRBJ2-3,.,TGTGCCACCTCCCGACGGACCACTAGCACAGATACGCAGTATTTT,CATSRRTTSTDTQYF
TRBV5-1,many,TRBJ1-1,.,TGCGCCAGCAGCTTGGCCGTGGGCAGGGATGAAGCTTTCTTT,CASSLAVGRDEAFF
TRBV11-2,.,TRBJ2-7,.,TGTGCCAGCAGCTCCCTAATGGCCCGACTCGAGCAGTACTTC,CASSSLMARLEQYF
TRBV5-1,.,TRBJ2-2,.,TGCGCCAGCAGTTCCCAGGCCGGCACCGGGGAGCTGTTTTTT,CASSSQAGTGELFF
TRBV7-9,few,TRBJ2-7,.,TGTGCCAGCAGCTTAGAGTTTGGGAGGAGCTCCTACGAGCAGTACTTC,CASSLEFGRSSYEQYF
TRBV18,.,TRBJ2-7,TRBD1,TGTGCCAGCTCAGAGGACAGGGTAGAGAACGAGCAGTACTTC,CASSEDRVENEQYF
TRBV7-7,many,TRBJ2-1,.,TGTGCCAGCAGCTCCGGGAGTGGCAATGAGCAGTTCTTC,CASSSGSGNEQFF
TRBV7-9,.,TRBJ2-4,TRBD1,TGTGCCAGCAGCTTAAGGACAGGCCTAGCCAAAAACATTCAGTACTTC,CASSLRTGLAKNIQYF
TRBV6-1,.,TRBJ1-6,TRBD1,TGTGCCAGCAGGCAGACAGGGGGCAATTCACCCCTCCACTTT,CASRQTGGNSPLHF
TRBV29-1,.,TRBJ1-2,.,TGCAGCGTTGAAGATCGAGGGAGTCGCTATGGCTACACCTTC,CSVEDRGSRYGYTF